The 17 T cell receptor beta chains reported below all come from one sample, sequenced in a study of T cell responses to AZD1222 COVID-19 vaccine. Only in-frame clones appear in the TCRdb table, and some are missing; sequencing was by immunoSEQ multiplex PCR. The top ten clones hold roughly 1.3% of a sample with fewer than 250,000 clones, over 80% of them seen once. The input for sequencing was peripheral blood, taken on day 0 of AZD1222 vaccination. The source is an adult in good health.

The table lists this clone with a few counts. J is TRBJ1-1 and V is TRBV2; possibly TRBD1 for D (5 bases). This CDR3 comprises 14 residues. V gave up 6 bases and J gave up 1 base, with 12 bases separating them. Germline V gene data show CDR1 as SNHLY and CDR2 as FYNNEI. The CDR3 here is CASSNHQGNTEAFF. The DNA for the CDR3 is TGTGCCAGCAGCAACCATCAGGGGAACACTGAAGCTTTCTTT.

This chain joins TRBV28 and TRBJ1-2; 7 nucleotides align to TRBD1. CDR1 and CDR2 from the germline V gene are MDHEN and SYDVKM. The CDR3 covers 14 residues. Trimming cost V 7 bases and J 8 bases; bases outside gene matches: 13. In DNA, the CDR3 is TGTGCCAGCATGAGAGGAGGGGGCATGGGAGGCTACACCTTC. It codes for CASMRGGGMGGYTF.

V and J are TRBV29-1 and TRBJ1-1; D is perhaps TRBD1 (6 bases). Germline values: CDR1 SQVTM, CDR2 ANQGSEA. The CDR3 loop spans 14 amino acids. The ends were cut back, 6 bases at V and 4 bases at J, with 18 bases in the middle. CDR3 nucleotides: TGCAGCGTCGCTTGGGGGCGAATGGGCACTGAAGCTTTCTTT. Residues: CSVAWGRMGTEAFF.

The V gene is TRBV10-3, the J gene TRBJ1-2, with TRBD1 identical over 8 bases. Germline loops: CDR1 ENHRY, CDR2 SYGVKD. The CDR3 extends over 16 amino acids. V was clipped by 6 bases and J by 0 bases; unmatched bases: 9. The CDR3 here is CAIRSGTGFSNYGYTF. CDR3 nucleotides: TGTGCCATCAGGTCCGGGACAGGATTCTCTAACTATGGCTACACCTTC.

The chain has TRBV9 and TRBJ2-7, with 10 bases that match TRBD1. This CDR3 spans 16 amino acids. V trimming: 0 bases; J trimming: 5 bases; junction bases outside the gene matches: 8. CDR1 SGDLS and CDR2 YYNGEE come from the germline V gene. The CDR3: CASSVEGGQGFDEQYF. DNA for the CDR3: TGTGCCAGCAGCGTAGAGGGGGGACAGGGGTTCGACGAGCAGTACTTC.

The rearrangement uses TRBV15 and TRBJ2-7; TRBD1 aligns across 7 bases. With V trimmed by 3 bases and J by 7 bases, 6 bases remained unmatched. The CDR3 consists of 13 residues. The germline CDR1 and CDR2 sequences are LNHNV and YYDKDF (reference sequence). CDR3 in DNA: TGTGCCACCAGCAGGGACAGGACGGAGGAGCAGTACTTC. Amino acids: CATSRDRTEEQYF.

This chain joins TRBV28 and TRBJ2-2; TRBD1 might be the D (5 bases). The CDR3 is 15 amino acids. Germline lookup yields CDR1 MDHEN and CDR2 SYDVKM. V dropped 2 bases and J dropped 0 bases, with 7 bases sitting between them. CDR3 loop: CASSLRGTNTGELFF. CDR3 DNA sequence: TGTGCCAGCAGTTTAAGGGGAACGAACACCGGGGAGCTGTTTTTT.

As to this clone: Its ends do not fully match the called genes, so a read error is possible. The chain links TRBV11-2 to TRBJ2-7; 9 bases line up with TRBD1. CDR1 SGHAT and CDR2 FQNNGV come from the germline V gene. This CDR3 region has 14 residues. In DNA form, the CDR3 reads TGTGCCAGCAGCTCCGGGACAGGGTCCTTCGAGCAGTACTTC. It is translated as CASSSGTGSFEQYF.

The chain has TRBV6-5 and TRBJ1-6; a possible D gene is TRBD1 (5 bases). V was trimmed by 7 bases and J by 9 bases, leaving 16 bases between them. Germline V gene data show CDR1 as MNHEY and CDR2 as SVGAGI. The CDR3 runs 14 residues. CDR3 region: CASTGGVGGSPLHF. The CDR3 DNA sequence: TGTGCCAGCACCGGGGGAGTTGGTGGTTCACCCCTCCACTTT.

The chain couples TRBV7-3 to TRBJ2-2, with D perhaps TRBD2 (6 bases). The CDR3 totals 15 residues. Germline assignment: CDR1 SGHTA and CDR2 FQGTGA. The ends were cut back, 0 bases at V and 4 bases at J, with 9 bases in the middle. The DNA for the CDR3 is TGTGCCAGCAGCTTAACCTATAGCGGCACCGGGGAGCTGTTTTTT. Protein product: CASSLTYSGTGELFF.

The chain employs TRBV28 and TRBJ2-2, with unresolved D. There are 14 residues in the CDR3. The V gene's germline CDR1 is MDHEN and CDR2 SYDVKM. V shed 5 bases and J shed 2 bases, with 9 bases lying between them. The CDR3 DNA reads TGTGCCAGCAGTCCGGCCTTAAACACCGGGGAGCTGTTTTTT. It translates to CASSPALNTGELFF.

The V call is TRBV4-2, the J call TRBJ1-4, with a tentative D call TRBD1 (6 bases). The V end lost 5 bases, the J end lost 11 bases, and 18 bases lay between the germline ends. The CDR3 loop spans 14 amino acids. Germline CDR1 and CDR2: LGHNA and YNFKEQ. In DNA, the CDR3 is TGTGCCAGCAGCGAAGGGACACGGAGAGGGAAACTGTTTTTT. It specifies CASSEGTRRGKLFF.

The chain links TRBV6-5 to TRBJ1-1; D unresolved. The CDR3 extends over 14 amino acids. CDR1 is MNHEY and CDR2 is SVGAGI in the germline V gene. With 4 bases removed from V and 4 bases from J, the gap between germline ends came to 13 bases. CDR3 nucleotides: TGTGCCAGCAGTTCAGAGGTTGAGGGCACTGAAGCTTTCTTT. This encodes CASSSEVEGTEAFF.

The chain carries TRBV6-5 and TRBJ1-1; no clear D gene. The CDR3 has 13 amino acids. Germline loops: CDR1 MNHEY, CDR2 SVGAGI. Trimming pared 1 base from V and 0 bases from J, leaving 3 bases between. CDR3 sequence: CASSYLLNTEAFF. The CDR3 DNA follows: TGTGCCAGCAGTTACTTGCTGAACACTGAAGCTTTCTTT.

This clone has just one count. The V and J genes are TRBV5-4 and TRBJ1-1; D is perhaps TRBD1 (5 bases). Germline-derived CDR1 and CDR2 are SGHNT and YYREEE (reference sequence). Trimming removed 1 base from V and 0 bases from J, with 10 bases in between. The CDR3 consists of 15 residues. The DNA for the CDR3 is TGTGCCAGCAGCTTGCGGGGGGGGATGAACACTGAAGCTTTCTTT. This translates into CASSLRGGMNTEAFF.

The rearrangement links TRBV13 to TRBJ2-4, with unresolved D. The germline V and J ends were trimmed by 0 bases and 5 bases, with 8 bases remaining between them. This CDR3 region has 14 residues. Germline V gene lookup returns CDR1 PRHDT and CDR2 FYEKMQ (reference sequence). The CDR3 reads CASSLGVGENIQYF. CDR3 coding DNA: TGTGCCAGCAGCTTAGGCGTTGGGGAAAACATTCAGTACTTC.

CDR3 loop: CASSLGGGQHLQPQHF. CDR3 DNA sequence: TGTGCCAGCAGCTTAGGTGGGGGACAGCACCTACAGCCCCAGCATTTT. The chain links TRBV7-2 to TRBJ1-5, with 7 positions matching TRBD1. Trimming cost V 1 base and J 7 bases; bases outside gene matches: 10. This CDR3 is 16 amino acids long. The germline CDR1 and CDR2 sequences are SGHTA and FQGNSA.